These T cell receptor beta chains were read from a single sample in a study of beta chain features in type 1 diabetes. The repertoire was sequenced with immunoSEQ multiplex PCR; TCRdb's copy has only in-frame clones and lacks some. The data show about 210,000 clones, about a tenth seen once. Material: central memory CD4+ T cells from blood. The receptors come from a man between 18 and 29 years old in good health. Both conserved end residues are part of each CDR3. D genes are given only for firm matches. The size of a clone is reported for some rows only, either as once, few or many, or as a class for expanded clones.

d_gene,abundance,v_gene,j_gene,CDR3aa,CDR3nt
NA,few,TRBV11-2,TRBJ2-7,CASSRAPNPPEQYF,TGTGCCAGCAGCCGAGCCCCCAACCCCCCCGAGCAGTACTTC
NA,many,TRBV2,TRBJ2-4,CASRSTGLIYIQYF,TGTGCCAGCAGATCAACAGGGCTAATTTACATTCAGTACTTC
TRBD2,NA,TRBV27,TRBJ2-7,CASSSGGASYEQYF,TGTGCCAGCAGTTCCGGGGGGGCTTCCTACGAGCAGTACTTC
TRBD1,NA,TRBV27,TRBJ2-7,CASSPRPGQGQYF,TGTGCCAGCAGTCCGCGCCCGGGACAGGGGCAGTACTTC
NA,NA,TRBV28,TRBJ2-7,CASSFNRVVSEQYF,TGTGCCAGCAGTTTTAACAGGGTGGTTTCCGAGCAGTACTTC
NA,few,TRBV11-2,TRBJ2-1,CASSLDLGSWTNEQFF,TGTGCCAGCAGCTTAGATCTAGGTAGCTGGACCAATGAGCAGTTCTTC
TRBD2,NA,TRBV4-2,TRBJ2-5,CASSQDAGESQETQYF,TGTGCCAGCAGCCAAGATGCGGGAGAGAGCCAAGAGACCCAGTACTTC
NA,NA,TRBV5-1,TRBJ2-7,CASSFEGSNGGQYF,TGCGCCAGCAGCTTTGAGGGCTCAAACGGCGGGCAGTACTTC
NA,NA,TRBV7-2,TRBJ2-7,CASSSDFTSSYEQYF,TGTGCCAGCAGCTCAGACTTCACGAGCTCCTACGAGCAGTACTTC
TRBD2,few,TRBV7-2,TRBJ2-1,CASSFESAGGLHNEQFF,TGTGCCAGCAGCTTCGAGTCCGCGGGAGGGTTACACAATGAGCAGTTCTTC
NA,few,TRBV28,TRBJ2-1,CAIGRDEQFF,TGTGCCATAGGCAGGGATGAGCAGTTCTTC
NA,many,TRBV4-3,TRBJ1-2,CASSQERQVYGYTF,TGCGCCAGCAGCCAAGAGCGGCAGGTATATGGCTACACCTTC
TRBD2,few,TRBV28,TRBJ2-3,CASSFTAGSGTDTQYF,TGTGCCAGCAGTTTTACAGCGGGGTCGGGCACAGATACGCAGTATTTT
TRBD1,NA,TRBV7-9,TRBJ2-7,CASSLEQGAAHEQYF,TGTGCCAGCAGCTTAGAACAGGGGGCGGCCCACGAGCAGTACTTC
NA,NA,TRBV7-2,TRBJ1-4,CASSVLGEKLFF,TGTGCCAGCAGCGTACTCGGTGAAAAACTGTTTTTT
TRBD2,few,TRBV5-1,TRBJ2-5,CASSVQGGETQYF,TGCGCCAGCAGCGTTCAGGGAGGGGAGACCCAGTACTTC
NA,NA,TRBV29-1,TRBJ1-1,CSVQGQPNTEAFF,TGCAGCGTTCAGGGCCAGCCGAACACTGAAGCTTTCTTT
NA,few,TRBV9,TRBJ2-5,CASSLDSLQETQYF,TGTGCCAGCAGCCTCGACAGCCTTCAAGAGACCCAGTACTTC
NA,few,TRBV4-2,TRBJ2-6,CASSLSGTRSGANVLTF,TGTGCCAGCAGCCTCAGCGGCACACGCTCTGGGGCCAACGTCCTGACTTTC
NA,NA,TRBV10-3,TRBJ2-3,CASEGLTDTQYF,TGTGCCAGCGAGGGACTCACAGATACGCAGTATTTT
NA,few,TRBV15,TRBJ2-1,CATSKGGRWQYNEQFF,TGTGCCACCAGCAAGGGCGGACGGTGGCAATACAATGAGCAGTTCTTC
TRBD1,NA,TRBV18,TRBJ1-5,CASSPTGFDQPQHF,TGTGCCAGCTCACCGACAGGGTTCGATCAGCCCCAGCATTTT
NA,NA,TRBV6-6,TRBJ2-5,CASSPGQGKGQYF,TGTGCCAGCAGCCCAGGCCAGGGAAAAGGCCAGTACTTC
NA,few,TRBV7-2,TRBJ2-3,CASSLDYTDTQYF,TGTGCCAGCAGCTTAGACTACACAGATACGCAGTATTTT
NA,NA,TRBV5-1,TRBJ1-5,CASSLGRDQPQHF,TGCGCCAGCAGCTTGGGGAGGGATCAGCCCCAGCATTTT
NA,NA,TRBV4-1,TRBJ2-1,CASSRVLAGEQFF,TGCGCCAGCAGCCGGGTACTCGCAGGTGAGCAGTTCTTC
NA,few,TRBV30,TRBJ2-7,CAWSVQGGEQYF,TGTGCCTGGAGTGTACAAGGGGGTGAGCAGTACTTC
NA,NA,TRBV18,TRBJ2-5,CASSPLVQETQYF,TGTGCCAGCTCACCATTAGTACAAGAGACCCAGTACTTC
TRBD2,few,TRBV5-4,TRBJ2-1,CASRTGGRVNEQFF,TGTGCCAGCAGGACGGGAGGGAGAGTTAATGAGCAGTTCTTC
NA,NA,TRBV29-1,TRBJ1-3,CSVPGGGGYSGNTIYF,TGCAGCGTTCCTGGGGGAGGGGGTTACTCTGGAAACACCATATATTTT
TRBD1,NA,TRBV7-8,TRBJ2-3,CASSPIRTGGTDTQYF,TGTGCCAGCAGCCCGATACGGACAGGGGGCACAGATACGCAGTATTTT
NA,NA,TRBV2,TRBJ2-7,CASGVQGYEQYF,TGTGCCAGCGGGGTCCAAGGCTACGAGCAGTACTTC
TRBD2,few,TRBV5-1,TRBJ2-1,CASSLVLAGMNEQFF,TGCGCCAGCAGCTTGGTCCTAGCGGGAATGAATGAGCAGTTCTTC
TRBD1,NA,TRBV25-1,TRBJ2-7,CASSGDRYEQYF,TGTGCCAGCAGTGGGGACAGGTACGAGCAGTACTTC
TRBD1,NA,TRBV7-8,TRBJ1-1,CASSLNNRGYTEAFF,TGTGCCAGCAGCTTAAATAACAGGGGGTATACTGAAGCTTTCTTT
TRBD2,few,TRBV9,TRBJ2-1,CASSPIRTSGSFEQFF,TGTGCCAGCAGCCCGATTCGGACTAGCGGGAGCTTTGAGCAGTTCTTC
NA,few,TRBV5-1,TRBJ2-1,CASSLHPGRTDRSSYNEQFF,TGCGCCAGCAGCCTTCATCCGGGACGGACGGATAGAAGCTCCTACAATGAGCAGTTCTTC
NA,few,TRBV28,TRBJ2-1,CASSLGDGYNEQFF,TGTGCCAGCAGTCTAGGAGACGGATACAATGAGCAGTTCTTC
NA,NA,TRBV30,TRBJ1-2,CAWSPGYGYTF,TGTGCCTGGAGTCCGGGCTATGGCTACACCTTC
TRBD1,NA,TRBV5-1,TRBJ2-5,CASSLARTGVETQYF,TGCGCCAGCAGCTTGGCGCGGACAGGGGTTGAGACCCAGTACTTC
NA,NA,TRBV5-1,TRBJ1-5,CASSLDGGAGNQPQHF,TGCGCCAGCAGCCTTGATGGGGGTGCGGGCAATCAGCCCCAGCATTTT
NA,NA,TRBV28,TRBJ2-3,CASSFGGWGTDTQYF,TGTGCCAGCAGTTTCGGAGGGTGGGGCACAGATACGCAGTATTTT
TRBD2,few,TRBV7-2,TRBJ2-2,CASSLLSGNPGELFF,TGTGCCAGCAGCTTACTGAGCGGGAATCCCGGGGAGCTGTTTTTT
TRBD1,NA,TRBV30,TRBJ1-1,CAWRPDRGIAEAFF,TGTGCCTGGAGACCGGACAGGGGGATAGCTGAAGCTTTCTTT
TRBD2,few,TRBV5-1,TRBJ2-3,CASSTTGLAGDADTQYF,TGCGCCAGCAGCACAACGGGACTAGCGGGAGATGCAGATACGCAGTATTTT
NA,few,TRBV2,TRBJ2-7,CASTRLPPYEQYF,TGTGCCAGCACTCGCCTCCCCCCCTACGAGCAGTACTTC
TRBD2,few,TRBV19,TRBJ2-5,CASSIGGRRETQYF,TGTGCCAGTAGTATCGGCGGGAGGCGCGAGACCCAGTACTTC
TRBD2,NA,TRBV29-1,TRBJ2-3,CSVVRLGAGGADTQYF,TGCAGCGTTGTAAGATTGGGTGCGGGAGGAGCAGATACGCAGTATTTT
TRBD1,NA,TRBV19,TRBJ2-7,CASSLQVGQGSHEQYF,TGTGCCAGTAGTCTCCAAGTGGGACAGGGGTCCCACGAGCAGTACTTC
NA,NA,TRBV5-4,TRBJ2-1,CASSIDWSSSYNEQFF,TGTGCCAGCAGCATAGACTGGTCTAGCTCCTACAATGAGCAGTTCTTC
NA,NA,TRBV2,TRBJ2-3,CASSDSLSTDTQYF,TGTGCCAGCAGTGACAGTCTTAGCACAGATACGCAGTATTTT
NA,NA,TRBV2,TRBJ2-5,CASRRGLQETQYF,TGTGCCAGCAGGAGGGGACTCCAAGAGACCCAGTACTTC
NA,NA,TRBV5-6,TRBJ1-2,CASSLDRVLGYGYTF,TGTGCCAGCAGCTTGGACAGGGTCTTAGGCTATGGCTACACCTTC
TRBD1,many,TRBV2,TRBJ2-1,CATRQGRLNEQFF,TGTGCCACCCGACAGGGGCGGTTGAATGAGCAGTTCTTC
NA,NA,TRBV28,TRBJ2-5,CASSLSYVIPASSDQETQYF,TGTGCCAGCAGTTTATCCTACGTTATACCGGCCTCTAGCGACCAAGAGACCCAGTACTTC